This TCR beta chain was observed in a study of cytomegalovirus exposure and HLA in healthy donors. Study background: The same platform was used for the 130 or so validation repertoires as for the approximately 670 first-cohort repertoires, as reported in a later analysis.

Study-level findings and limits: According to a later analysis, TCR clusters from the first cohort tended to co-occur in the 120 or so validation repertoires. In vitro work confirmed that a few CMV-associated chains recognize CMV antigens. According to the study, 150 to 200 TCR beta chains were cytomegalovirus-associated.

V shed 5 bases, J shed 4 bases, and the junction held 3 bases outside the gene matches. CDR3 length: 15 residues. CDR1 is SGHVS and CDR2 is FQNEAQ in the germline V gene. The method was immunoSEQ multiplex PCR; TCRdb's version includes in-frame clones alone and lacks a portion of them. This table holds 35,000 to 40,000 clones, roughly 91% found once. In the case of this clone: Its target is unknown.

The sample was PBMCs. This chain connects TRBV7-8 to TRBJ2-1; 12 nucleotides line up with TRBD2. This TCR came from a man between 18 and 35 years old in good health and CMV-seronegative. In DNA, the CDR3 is TGTGCCAGCAGCCCTAGCGGGGGGGGATACAATGAGCAGTTCTTC. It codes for CASSPSGGGYNEQFF. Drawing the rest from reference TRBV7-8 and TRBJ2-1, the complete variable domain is GAGVSQSPRYKVAKRGQDVALRCDPISGHVSLFWYQQALGQGPEFLTYFQNEAQLDKSGLPSDRFFAERPEGSVSTLKIQRTQQEDSAVYLCASSPSGGGYNEQFFGPGTRLTVL.